The sequence of this T cell receptor (beta chain) was determined in a study of early T cells in non-severe SARS-CoV-2 infection. As part of library construction, unique molecular identifiers were attached to individual cDNA molecules. TCRdb itself ran the 5' RACE reads through MiXCR, one entry per CDR3 protein. The sample records 26,000 or so distinct CDR3 sequences, 5.1% being singletons. This clonotype was seen ten or more times. V gave up 2 bases and J gave up 6 bases; unmatched junction bases: 2. CDR3 length: 14 residues. Germline V gene data show CDR1 as SGDLS and CDR2 as YYNGEE. The sequence came from an adult who was a healthcare worker with PCR-confirmed SARS-CoV-2 infection or an uninfected control (not recorded which). Specimen: whole blood. The chain is built from TRBV9 and TRBJ1-6; 7 bases line up with TRBD1. CDR3 residues: CASSVDRVNSPLHF. DNA of the CDR3: TGTGCCAGCAGCGTCGACAGGGTTAATTCACCCCTCCACTTT.